Reported below is one TCR beta chain. Authors' data handling: Estimated nucleated cell counts came from reference gene primer amplification. Profiling relied on immunoSEQ multiplex PCR, and the TCRdb table lists in-frame clones only, not all of them. Clone size and V and J calls were adopted from that table, with D and trimming inferred from the DNA. This table holds around 230,000 clones, approximately 82% found once. The sample is drawn from a study of blood T cell repertoires in COVID-19. The wider study: Both acute and convalescent COVID-19 samples were obtained from the United States, Italy and Spain.

Germline loops: CDR1 SGHTA, CDR2 FQGTGA. This CDR3 region has 12 residues. The V end was cut by 4 bases, the J end by 5 bases, with 6 bases between. This sequence originates from a woman in her fifties or sixties with acute or convalescent COVID-19. This chain connects TRBV7-3 to TRBJ2-1; maybe TRBD1 (5 bases). Sequenced: peripheral blood. This CDR3 is CASSSTDNEQFF. As DNA, the CDR3 is TGTGCCAGCAGCTCGACAGACAATGAGCAGTTCTTC.